Listed here are 16 T cell receptor beta chains from one sample, sequenced in a study of read filtering for tumor transcriptome and immune sequencing. The library was built from approximately 400 ng RNA with molecular barcoded adaptors for alpha/delta and beta/gamma chains. MiXCR, run by TCRdb on the reads, gives a single entry per CDR3 protein. The repertoire holds roughly 60,000 distinct CDR3 sequences, 20% to 25% seen once, with 17% in the top ten. Material for sequencing was a population of CD138-negative cells sorted from bone marrow. The source is a donor aged 40 or older with multiple myeloma.

This clonotype occurred a few times. Since a much larger clone is just one base distant, this may be a read error. The chain uses TRBV2 and TRBJ1-1; D ambiguous. The CDR3 loop spans 11 amino acids. The germline V gene encodes CDR1 SNHLY and CDR2 FYNNEI. CDR3 DNA: TGTGCCAGCAGCCGTACACTGAAAGCTCTCTTT. Translation: CASSRTLKALF.

This clonotype was found a few times. This sequence joins TRBV11-2 and TRBJ2-7; D ambiguous. Germline assignment: CDR1 SGHAT and CDR2 FQNNGV. This CDR3 has 13 residues. V dropped 4 bases and J dropped 3 bases, with 10 bases sitting between them. In DNA, the CDR3 is TGTGCCAGCAGCTCGACCCACAACTACGAGCAGTACTTC. It yields the protein CASSSTHNYEQYF.

This clonotype has a count of ten or more. This sequence joins TRBV7-3 and TRBJ2-2; D uncertain. CDR1 and CDR2 from the germline V gene are SGHTA and FQGTGA. V lost 2 bases, J lost 8 bases, and 6 bases lay in between. This CDR3 contains 12 residues. The CDR3 protein is CASSLGRGELFF. CDR3 nucleotide sequence: TGTGCCAGCAGCTTAGGTCGTGGGGAGCTGTTTTTT.

This clonotype appeared many times. V is TRBV29-1 and J is TRBJ2-1; D is perhaps TRBD1 or TRBD2 (5 bases each). The germline V gene encodes CDR1 SQVTM and CDR2 ANQGSEA. V was clipped by 6 bases and J by 4 bases, with 19 bases between them. CDR3 length: 15 residues. CDR3 amino acids: CSVGEPGRLYNEQFF. In DNA form, the CDR3 reads TGCAGCGTGGGGGAGCCAGGCCGCTTATACAATGAGCAGTTCTTC.

Of note for this clonotype: A read error is the likely source, as a far larger clone sits one nucleotide away. V usage is TRBV28 and J usage is TRBJ1-6, with D uncertain. Germline loops: CDR1 MDHEN, CDR2 SYDVKM. The CDR3 totals 12 residues. This CDR3 reads CASSFSQTEALF. Here the CDR3 DNA reads TGTGCCAGCAGTTTCTCCCAGACTGAAGCTCTCTTT.

This clonotype showed up many times. V is TRBV12-3 or TRBV12-4 and J is TRBJ1-1; D perhaps matches TRBD1 (5 bases). The V gene lost 6 bases and the J gene lost 6 bases, with 14 bases spanning the gap. CDR3 length equals 13 residues. The CDR3 DNA reads TGTGCCAGCAGACTGGACACCTTGTCTGAAGCTTTCTTT. Encoded protein: CASRLDTLSEAFF.

This clonotype was seen at least ten times. V is TRBV5-1 and J is TRBJ1-2, with D possibly TRBD1 on 6 matching bases. The CDR3 spans 15 residues. The V end was cut by 4 bases, the J end by 4 bases, with 17 bases between. In germline, CDR1 is SGHRS, CDR2 YFSETQ. The CDR3 bases are TGCGCCAGCAGCACCGGGGACACCTTCGGCTATGGCTACACCTTC. It yields the protein CASSTGDTFGYGYTF.

This clonotype came up many times. This rearrangement joins TRBV9 to TRBJ2-1; TRBD2 matches at 12 bases. The germline V gene encodes CDR1 SGDLS and CDR2 YYNGEE. Trimming at V came to 3 bases and at J to 3 bases, leaving 7 bases not matched to a gene. This CDR3 has 17 amino acids. CDR3 nucleotide sequence: TGTGCCAGCAGCGCGGGGGGACTAGCGGGCTACTACAATGAGCAGTTCTTC. Residues: CASSAGGLAGYYNEQFF.

The table lists this clonotype with many counts. The chain joins TRBV28 to TRBJ2-5, with D maybe TRBD1 (6 bases). Germline values: CDR1 MDHEN, CDR2 SYDVKM. The CDR3 loop spans 14 amino acids. Trimming shortened V by 5 bases and J by 3 bases, and 13 bases separated the two germline ends. This chain's CDR3 is CASSPGHVKETQYF. The CDR3 DNA follows: TGTGCCAGCAGTCCGGGACACGTAAAAGAGACCCAGTACTTC.

Many counts were recorded for this clonotype. The chain employs TRBV25-1 and TRBJ2-6, with D possibly being TRBD1 (6 bases). Germline-derived CDR1 and CDR2 are MGHDK and SYGVNS. CDR3 length equals 15 residues. V dropped 6 bases and J dropped 1 base, with 10 bases sitting between them. CDR3 sequence reads: CASSLRGSGANVLTF. CDR3 sequence (DNA): TGTGCCAGCAGCTTAAGGGGGTCTGGGGCCAACGTCCTGACTTTC.

This clonotype was detected a few times. V gene TRBV20-1 combines with J gene TRBJ2-5; D call uncertain. The CDR3 contains 11 residues. The V end lost 6 bases, the J end lost 1 base, and 6 bases lay between the germline ends. Germline V gives CDR1 DFQATT, CDR2 SNEGSKA (reference sequence). The CDR3 DNA follows: TGCAGTGCCCCCGCCCAAGAGACCCAGTACTTC. Its translation is CSAPAQETQYF.

This clonotype was detected only once. A single base is all that separates this from a far larger clone, so a read error is likely. The genes are TRBV12-3 or TRBV12-4 and TRBJ2-1, with a tentative D call TRBD2 (5 bases). The CDR3 is 13 residues long. The CDR3 sequence: CASSATSLNGQFF. The CDR3 DNA sequence: TGTGCCAGCAGCGCAACTAGTTTAAATGGGCAGTTCTTC.

To note about this clonotype: With a much larger clone just one base away, this may be a read error. This chain joins TRBV20-1 and TRBJ2-5; no firm D call. The ends were cut back, 0 bases at V and 0 bases at J, with 14 bases in the middle. CDR3 length: 16 amino acids. The germline V gene has CDR1 DFQATT and CDR2 SNEGSKA (reference sequence). The CDR3 coding sequence is TGCAGTGCTAGAGATGCCCAAAAAATAGACCAAGAGACCCAGTACTTC. This gives the protein CSARDAQKIDQETQYF.

This clonotype came up many times. A far larger clone is only one base removed, so a read error is likely. This chain joins TRBV12-3 or TRBV12-4 and TRBJ2-1; TRBD1 matches 10 bases. The CDR3 has 14 residues. V dropped 6 bases and J dropped 7; count of bases not matched to a gene: 6. As DNA, the CDR3 is TGTGCCAGCAGCTGCTGGGACAGGGGTAATGAGCAGTTCTTC. Translated, it gives CASSCWDRGNEQFF.

This chain joins TRBV7-2 and TRBJ1-5, with D unclear. This CDR3 is 15 amino acids long. Looked up from germline, CDR1 is SGHTA and CDR2 is FQGNSA. The germline V and J ends were trimmed by 5 bases and 0 bases, with 11 bases remaining between them. The CDR3 DNA sequence: TGTGCCAGCAGCCCCCACATAGATAGCAATCAGCCCCAGCATTTT. It yields the protein CASSPHIDSNQPQHF.

This clonotype has at least ten counts. V gene TRBV20-1 combines with J gene TRBJ2-7; the match to TRBD1 covers 8 bases. Germline CDR1 and CDR2: DFQATT and SNEGSKA (reference sequence). Trimming at V came to 4 bases and at J to 0 bases, leaving 8 bases not matched to a gene. The CDR3 extends over 15 amino acids. In DNA form, the CDR3 reads TGCAGTGCTAACAGGGGGGAGAAGGGCTCCTACGAGCAGTACTTC. Encoded protein: CSANRGEKGSYEQYF.